The 2 T cell receptor beta chains below were found in one sample sequenced in a study of T cell repertoires in cytomegalovirus infection. For these TCRs, the target antigens are not known. TCRdb re-derived calls from the reads in MiXCR, one entry per CDR3 protein. The sample records approximately 990,000 distinct CDR3 sequences, roughly 31% being singletons. The specimen comprised cultured CD8+ T cells from PBMCs, sampled from culture after CMV antigen stimulation. These receptors were obtained from a human donor in good health (CMV status not recorded). Some clones in this sample may be carry-over from other donors' samples.

This chain connects TRBV7-9 to TRBJ2-3; possible D gene TRBD2, 5 bases. The length of the CDR3 is 12 residues. Germline values: CDR1 SEHNR, CDR2 FQNEAQ (reference sequence). Trimming cost V 8 bases and J 6 bases, with 12 bases left between them. CDR3 amino acids: CASAPGVDTQYF. DNA of the CDR3: TGTGCCAGCGCCCCCGGGGTGGATACGCAGTATTTT.

The genes are TRBV27 and TRBJ1-2; 10 bases agree with TRBD1. The V gene end was trimmed by 8 bases and the J gene end by 8 bases; junction bases not matched to a gene: 5. This CDR3 has 12 residues. Germline CDR1 is MNHEY and CDR2 is SMNVEV (reference sequence). The CDR3 DNA follows: TGTGCCAGCGCCGGGACAGGGGACGGCTACACCTTC. Its translation is CASAGTGDGYTF.